This entry concerns a single TCR beta chain. Its matching antigen is unknown. The CDR3 is made up of 14 amino acids. The V end lost 1 base, the J end lost 2 bases, and 9 bases lay between the germline ends. Germline CDR1 and CDR2: LGHNA and YNFKEQ. This record comes from a study of cytomegalovirus exposure and HLA in healthy donors. Study summary: A preliminary data release comprised 80 million to 95 million unique TCRs obtained from HLA-typed donors. Study-level findings and limits: Some V segments, including TRBV6-2 and TRBV6-3, were excluded as indistinguishable. According to the study, around 160 TCR beta chains were cytomegalovirus-associated. Per published accounts, TCR beta sequences correctly predicted the HLA-A and HLA-B alleles of most subjects.

PCR involved 60 Vbeta and 13 Jbeta primers. Profiling relied on immunoSEQ multiplex PCR, and the TCRdb table lists in-frame clones only, not all of them. This table has 150,000 to 200,000 clones, around 80% appearing once. The J gene is TRBJ2-7, the V gene TRBV4-2; possible D gene TRBD1, 5 bases. The sequenced sample consisted of PBMCs. The sequence was obtained from a woman in her forties or fifties in good health and CMV-seronegative. CDR3 DNA: TGTGCCAGCAGCCAAGGTCAGGGAACCTACGAGCAGTACTTC. This sequence encodes CASSQGQGTYEQYF.